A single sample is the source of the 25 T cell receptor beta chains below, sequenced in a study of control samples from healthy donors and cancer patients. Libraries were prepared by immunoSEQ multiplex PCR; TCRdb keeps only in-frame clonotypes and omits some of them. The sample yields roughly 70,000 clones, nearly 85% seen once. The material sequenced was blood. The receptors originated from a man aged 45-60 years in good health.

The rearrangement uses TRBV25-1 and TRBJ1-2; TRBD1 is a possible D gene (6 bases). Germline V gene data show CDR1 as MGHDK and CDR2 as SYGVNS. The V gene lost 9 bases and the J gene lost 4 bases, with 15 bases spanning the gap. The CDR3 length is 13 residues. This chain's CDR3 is CASKQDSFYGYTF. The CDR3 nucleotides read TGTGCCAGTAAACAGGACAGCTTCTATGGCTACACCTTC.

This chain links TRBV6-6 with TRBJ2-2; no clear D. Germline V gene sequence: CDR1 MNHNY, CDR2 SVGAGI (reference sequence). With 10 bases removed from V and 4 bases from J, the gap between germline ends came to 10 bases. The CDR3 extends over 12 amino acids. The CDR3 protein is CATGGVTGELFF. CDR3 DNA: TGTGCCACCGGTGGGGTCACCGGGGAGCTGTTTTTT.

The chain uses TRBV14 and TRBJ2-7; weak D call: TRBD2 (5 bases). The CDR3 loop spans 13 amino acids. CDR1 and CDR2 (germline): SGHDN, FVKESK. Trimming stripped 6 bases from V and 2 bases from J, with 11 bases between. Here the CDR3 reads CASSRRTAYEQYF. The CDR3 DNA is TGTGCCAGCAGTCGACGGACTGCCTACGAGCAGTACTTC. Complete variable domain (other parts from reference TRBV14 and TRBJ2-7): EAGVTQFPSHSVIEKGQTVTLRCDPISGHDNLYWYRRVMGKEIKFLLHFVKESKQDESGMPNNRFLAERTGGTYSTLKVQPAELEDSGVYFCASSRRTAYEQYFGPGTRLTVT.

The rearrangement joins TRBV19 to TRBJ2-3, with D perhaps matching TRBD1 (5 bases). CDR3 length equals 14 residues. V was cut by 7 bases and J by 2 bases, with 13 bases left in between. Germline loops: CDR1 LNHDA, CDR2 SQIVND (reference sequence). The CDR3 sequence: CASNQGPYTDTQYF. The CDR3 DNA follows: TGTGCCAGTAATCAGGGTCCCTACACAGATACGCAGTATTTT.

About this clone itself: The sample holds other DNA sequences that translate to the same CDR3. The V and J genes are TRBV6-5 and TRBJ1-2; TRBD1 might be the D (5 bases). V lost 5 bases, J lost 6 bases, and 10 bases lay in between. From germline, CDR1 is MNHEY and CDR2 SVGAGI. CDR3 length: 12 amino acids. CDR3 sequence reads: CASSPRGDGYTF. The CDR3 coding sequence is TGTGCCAGCAGTCCTCGGGGGGATGGCTACACCTTC.

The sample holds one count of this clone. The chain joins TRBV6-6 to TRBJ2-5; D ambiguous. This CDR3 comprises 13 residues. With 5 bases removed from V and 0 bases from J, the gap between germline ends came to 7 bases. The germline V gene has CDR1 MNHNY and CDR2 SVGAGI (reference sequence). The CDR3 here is CASSHRDQETQYF. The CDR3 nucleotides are TGTGCCAGCAGTCACCGGGACCAAGAGACCCAGTACTTC.

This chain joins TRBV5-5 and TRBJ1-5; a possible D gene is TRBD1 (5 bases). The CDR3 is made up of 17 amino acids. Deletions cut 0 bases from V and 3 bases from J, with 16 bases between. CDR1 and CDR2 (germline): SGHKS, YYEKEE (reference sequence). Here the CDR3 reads CASSLESLRQPNQPQHF. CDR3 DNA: TGTGCCAGCAGCTTGGAAAGCCTTCGACAGCCCAATCAGCCCCAGCATTTT.

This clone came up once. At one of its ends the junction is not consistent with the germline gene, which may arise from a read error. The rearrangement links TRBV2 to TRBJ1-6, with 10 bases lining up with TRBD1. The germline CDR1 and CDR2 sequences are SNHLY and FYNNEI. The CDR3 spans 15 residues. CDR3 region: CASSEEGQGSSPLHF. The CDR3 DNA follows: TGTGCCAGCAGCGAAGAGGGACAGGGGAGTTCACCCCTCCACTTT.

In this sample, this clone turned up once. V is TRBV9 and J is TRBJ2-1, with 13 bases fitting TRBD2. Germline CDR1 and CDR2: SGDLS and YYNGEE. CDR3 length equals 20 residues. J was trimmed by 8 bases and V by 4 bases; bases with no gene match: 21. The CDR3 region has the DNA TGTGCCAGCAGCTTTAAAGCGGGACTAGCGGGAACCACAGTGGCCGATGAGCAGTTCTTC. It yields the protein CASSFKAGLAGTTVADEQFF.

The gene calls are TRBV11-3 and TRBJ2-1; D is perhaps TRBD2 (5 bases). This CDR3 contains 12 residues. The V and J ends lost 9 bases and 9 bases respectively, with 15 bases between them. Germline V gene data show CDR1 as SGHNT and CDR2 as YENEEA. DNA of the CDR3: TGTGCCAGTCTAGCTTACGGAGCTGAGCAGTTCTTC. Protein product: CASLAYGAEQFF.

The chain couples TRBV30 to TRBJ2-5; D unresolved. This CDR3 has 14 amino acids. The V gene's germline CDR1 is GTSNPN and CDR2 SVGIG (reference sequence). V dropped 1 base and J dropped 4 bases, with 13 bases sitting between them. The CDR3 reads CAWSGNSALETQYF. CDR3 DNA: TGTGCCTGGAGTGGAAACTCCGCCCTAGAGACCCAGTACTTC. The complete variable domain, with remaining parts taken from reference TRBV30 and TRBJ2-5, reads SQTIHQWPATLVQPVGSPLSLECTVEGTSNPNLYWYRQAAGRGLQLLFYSVGIGQISSEVPQNLSASRPQDRQFILSSKKLLLSDSGFYLCAWSGNSALETQYFGPGTRLLVL.

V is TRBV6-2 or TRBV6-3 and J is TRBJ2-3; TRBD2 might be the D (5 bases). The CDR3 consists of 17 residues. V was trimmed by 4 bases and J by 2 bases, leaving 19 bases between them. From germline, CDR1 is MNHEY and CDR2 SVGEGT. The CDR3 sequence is CASSSLATFGDTDTQYF. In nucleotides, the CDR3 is TGTGCCAGCAGTTCTCTAGCCACCTTTGGGGACACAGATACGCAGTATTTT.

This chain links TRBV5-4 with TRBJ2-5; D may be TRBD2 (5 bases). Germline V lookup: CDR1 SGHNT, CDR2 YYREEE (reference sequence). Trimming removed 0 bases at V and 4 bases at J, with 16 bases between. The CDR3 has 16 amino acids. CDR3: CASSLAPRGLGETQYF. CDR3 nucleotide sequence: TGTGCCAGCAGCTTGGCGCCTCGGGGATTGGGAGAGACCCAGTACTTC.

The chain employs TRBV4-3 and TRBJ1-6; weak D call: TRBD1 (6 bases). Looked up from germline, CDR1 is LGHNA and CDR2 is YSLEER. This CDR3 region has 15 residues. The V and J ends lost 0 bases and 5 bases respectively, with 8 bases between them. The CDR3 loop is CASSQDSGDNSPLHF. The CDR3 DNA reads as TGCGCCAGCAGCCAAGATTCAGGGGATAATTCACCCCTCCACTTT.

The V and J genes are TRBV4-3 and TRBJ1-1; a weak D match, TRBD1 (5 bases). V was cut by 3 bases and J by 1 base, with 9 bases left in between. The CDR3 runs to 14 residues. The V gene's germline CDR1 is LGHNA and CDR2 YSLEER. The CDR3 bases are TGCGCCAGCAGCCATGGCAGGGCGAACACTGAAGCTTTCTTT. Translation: CASSHGRANTEAFF.

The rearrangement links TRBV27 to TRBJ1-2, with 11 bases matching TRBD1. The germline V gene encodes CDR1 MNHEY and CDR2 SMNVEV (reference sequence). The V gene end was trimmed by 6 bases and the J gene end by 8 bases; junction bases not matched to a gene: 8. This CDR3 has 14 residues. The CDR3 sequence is CASRFGDRGLGYTF. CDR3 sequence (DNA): TGTGCCAGCAGATTCGGGGACAGGGGGTTAGGCTACACCTTC.

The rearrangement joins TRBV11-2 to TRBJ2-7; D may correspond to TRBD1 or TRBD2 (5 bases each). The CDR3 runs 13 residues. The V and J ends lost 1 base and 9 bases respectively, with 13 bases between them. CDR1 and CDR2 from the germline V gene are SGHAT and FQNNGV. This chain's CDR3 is CASSLGQGRGQYF. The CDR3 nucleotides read TGTGCCAGCAGCTTAGGGCAGGGACGGGGGCAGTACTTC.

The CDR3 here is CASSGRDAHRSTNEKLFF. CDR3 coding DNA: TGTGCCAGCAGTGGCCGGGACGCCCATCGCTCAACTAATGAAAAACTGTTTTTT. This chain uses TRBV27 with TRBJ1-4, with D perhaps TRBD1 (5 bases). Germline CDR1 MNHEY, CDR2 SMNVEV (reference sequence). V lost 5 bases, J lost 0 bases, and 19 bases lay in between. CDR3 length equals 18 residues.

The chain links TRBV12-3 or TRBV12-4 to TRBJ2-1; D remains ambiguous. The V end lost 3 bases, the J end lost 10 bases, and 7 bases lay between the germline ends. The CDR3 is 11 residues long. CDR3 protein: CASSFAREQFF. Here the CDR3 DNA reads TGTGCCAGCAGTTTTGCGCGGGAGCAGTTCTTC.

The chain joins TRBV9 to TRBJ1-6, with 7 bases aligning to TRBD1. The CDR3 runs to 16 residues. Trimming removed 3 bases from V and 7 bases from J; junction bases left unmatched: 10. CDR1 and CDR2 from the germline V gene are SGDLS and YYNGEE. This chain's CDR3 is CASSDQQGIENSPLHF. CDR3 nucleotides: TGTGCCAGCAGCGACCAACAGGGGATCGAAAATTCACCCCTCCACTTT. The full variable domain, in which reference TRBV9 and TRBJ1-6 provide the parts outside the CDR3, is DSGVTQTPKHLITATGQRVTLRCSPRSGDLSVYWYQQSLDQGLQFLIQYYNGEERAKGNILERFSAQQFPDLHSELNLSSLELGDSALYFCASSDQQGIENSPLHFGNGTRLTVT.

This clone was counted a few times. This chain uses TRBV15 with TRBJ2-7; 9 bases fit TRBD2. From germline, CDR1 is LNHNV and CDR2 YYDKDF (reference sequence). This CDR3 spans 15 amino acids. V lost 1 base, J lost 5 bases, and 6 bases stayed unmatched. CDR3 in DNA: TGTGCCACCAGCAGAGCCGGTAGCGGGAGTAACGAGCAGTACTTC. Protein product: CATSRAGSGSNEQYF.

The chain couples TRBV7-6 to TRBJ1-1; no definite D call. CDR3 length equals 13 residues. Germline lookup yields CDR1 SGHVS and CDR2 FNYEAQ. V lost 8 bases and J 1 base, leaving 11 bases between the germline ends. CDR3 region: CASSGPSNTEAFF. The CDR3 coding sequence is TGTGCCAGCTCTGGACCCTCGAACACTGAAGCTTTCTTT.

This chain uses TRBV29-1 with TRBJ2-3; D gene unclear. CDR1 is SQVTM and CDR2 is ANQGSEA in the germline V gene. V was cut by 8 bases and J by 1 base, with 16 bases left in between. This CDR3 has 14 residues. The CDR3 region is CSSTGASGTDTQYF. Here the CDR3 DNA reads TGCAGCTCAACCGGTGCTTCGGGCACAGATACGCAGTATTTT.

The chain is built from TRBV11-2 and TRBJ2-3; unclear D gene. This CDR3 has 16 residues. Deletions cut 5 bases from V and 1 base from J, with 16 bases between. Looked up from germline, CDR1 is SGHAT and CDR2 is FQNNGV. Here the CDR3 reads CASSKGRVVGTDTQYF. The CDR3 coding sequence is TGTGCCAGCAGCAAGGGTCGGGTGGTGGGCACAGATACGCAGTATTTT.

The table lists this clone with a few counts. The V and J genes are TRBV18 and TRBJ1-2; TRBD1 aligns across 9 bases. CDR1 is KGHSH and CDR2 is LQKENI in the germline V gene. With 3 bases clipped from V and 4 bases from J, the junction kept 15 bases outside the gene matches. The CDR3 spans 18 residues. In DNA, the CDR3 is TGTGCCAGCTCACCCGATATTCTCGCCGGACAGGGGACCTATGGCTACACCTTC. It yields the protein CASSPDILAGQGTYGYTF.